The rows below give T cell receptor beta chains drawn from one sample of a study of persistence of HIV-infected CD4 T cells. Antigens for these TCRs are unknown. Some clones are missing from TCRdb's copy, which holds only in-frame ones; the method was immunoSEQ multiplex PCR. The table lists under 50,000 clones, 90% of them singletons. The input for sequencing was CD4+ T cells sorted from PBMCs after roughly 18-hour stimulation, taken from a patient who received antiretroviral therapy. The receptors here all came from an adult woman with HIV who was CMV-seropositive. CDR3s include the opening cysteine and the closing phenylalanine or tryptophan. Fields, in order: clone size, V gene, D gene, J gene, CDR3 protein, CDR3 DNA. The D gene is left open where the match is weak. Expanded clones get a size class; other rows say once, few or many, or leave the size out.

>-|TRBV24-1|-|TRBJ2-7
CATSDPGLYEQYF
TGTGCCACCAGTGACCCGGGCCTCTACGAGCAGTACTTC
>-|TRBV5-6|TRBD1|TRBJ1-5
CASREQGAGNQPQHF
TGTGCCAGCAGGGAACAGGGGGCTGGCAATCAGCCCCAGCATTTT
>-|TRBV12-3/TRBV12-4|-|TRBJ1-5
CASSFNINQPQHF
TGTGCCAGCAGCTTCAATATCAATCAGCCCCAGCATTTT
>-|TRBV3-1/TRBV3-2|-|TRBJ1-1
CASSQGVGYEAFF
TGTGCCAGCAGCCAGGGCGTGGGCTATGAAGCTTTCTTT
>-|TRBV24-1|-|TRBJ2-3
CATSDSMGLGSTDTQYF
TGTGCCACCAGTGATTCGATGGGCCTAGGGAGCACAGATACGCAGTATTTT
>-|TRBV6-5|-|TRBJ1-1
CASSYSATNTEAFF
TGTGCCAGCAGTTACTCAGCCACCAACACTGAAGCTTTCTTT
>-|TRBV20-1|-|TRBJ1-1
CSASPTGQGNTEAFF
TGCAGTGCTAGTCCAACGGGGCAGGGGAACACTGAAGCTTTCTTT
>once|TRBV6-4|TRBD1|TRBJ1-6
CASSPGQGNNSPLHF
TGTGCCAGCAGTCCCGGACAGGGAAATAATTCACCCCTCCACTTT
>-|TRBV5-1|-|TRBJ2-1
CASSLVANEQFF
TGCGCCAGCAGCTTGGTGGCCAATGAGCAGTTCTTC
>-|TRBV5-1|-|TRBJ1-5
CASSLGGDGQPQHF
TGCGCCAGCAGCTTAGGGGGGGACGGTCAGCCCCAGCATTTT
>-|TRBV6-2/TRBV6-3|TRBD1|TRBJ1-1
CASSPGQGRVKNTEAFF
TGTGCCAGCAGCCCAGGACAGGGGAGGGTAAAGAACACTGAAGCTTTCTTT
>-|TRBV9|-|TRBJ2-3
CASSVGGEDTQYF
TGTGCCAGCAGCGTAGGGGGAGAAGATACGCAGTATTTT
>-|TRBV18|TRBD2|TRBJ2-1
CASSPPSGRRYEQFF
TGTGCCAGCTCACCCCCTAGCGGGAGAAGGTATGAGCAGTTCTTC
>-|TRBV28|-|TRBJ2-3
CASSLSQGTQYF
TGTGCCAGCAGTTTAAGTCAGGGTACGCAGTATTTT
>few|TRBV7-2|-|TRBJ2-3
CASSLAQASGTDTQYF
TGTGCCAGCAGCTTAGCGCAGGCTAGCGGCACAGATACGCAGTATTTT
>-|TRBV21-1|-|TRBJ1-6
CASSKPWTISSYNSPLHF
TGTGCCAGCAGCAAACCTTGGACGATTAGCTCCTATAATTCACCCCTCCACTTT
>-|TRBV5-6|TRBD1|TRBJ1-2
CASSQGQYYGYTF
TGTGCCAGCAGCCAGGGACAGTACTATGGCTACACCTTC
>-|TRBV2|-|TRBJ1-3
CASSEAGASGNTIYF
TGTGCCAGCAGTGAAGCAGGCGCCTCTGGAAACACCATATATTTT
>-|TRBV5-1|-|TRBJ1-6
CASSFSVNNSPLHF
TGCGCCAGCAGCTTTTCCGTCAATAATTCACCCCTCCACTTT
>-|TRBV19|TRBD2|TRBJ2-7
CASLVLAGGTYEQYF
TGTGCCAGTCTCGTCCTAGCGGGAGGTACCTACGAGCAGTACTTC
>-|TRBV28|TRBD2|TRBJ2-3
CASMAGGADTQYF
TGTGCCAGCATGGCGGGGGGCGCAGATACGCAGTATTTT
>-|TRBV2|-|TRBJ2-1
CASSEWGVRQFF
TGTGCCAGCAGTGAATGGGGGGTTAGGCAGTTCTTC
>-|TRBV4-1|-|TRBJ1-1
CASSQASGFGLPTEAFF
TGCGCCAGCAGCCAAGCATCGGGATTTGGCCTACCCACTGAAGCTTTCTTT
>-|TRBV11-3|-|TRBJ2-3
CASSLEGDTQYF
TGTGCCAGCAGCTTAGAGGGAGATACGCAGTATTTT
>-|TRBV30|-|TRBJ2-5
CAWSLQGWAQYF
TGTGCCTGGAGTTTACAGGGTTGGGCCCAGTACTTC
>-|TRBV18|-|TRBJ2-5
CASSPGPRTVGETQYF
TGTGCCAGCTCACCAGGCCCACGGACAGTCGGGGAGACCCAGTACTTC
>-|TRBV18|-|TRBJ1-2
CASSPPNRDYGYTF
TGTGCCAGCTCACCACCGAATCGGGACTATGGCTACACCTTC
>-|TRBV6-5|-|TRBJ2-7
CASNERQTYEQYF
TGTGCCAGCAACGAACGACAGACCTACGAGCAGTACTTC
>-|TRBV7-9|TRBD1|TRBJ1-5
CASGGQGAQPQHF
TGTGCCAGCGGCGGACAGGGGGCTCAGCCCCAGCATTTT
>-|TRBV5-1|-|TRBJ1-1
CASSMDGMNTEAFF
TGCGCCAGCAGTATGGACGGAATGAACACTGAAGCTTTCTTT
>-|TRBV5-4|TRBD1|TRBJ1-1
CASSLGQGRGQNTEAFF
TGTGCCAGCAGCTTGGGACAGGGGAGAGGGCAGAACACTGAAGCTTTCTTT
>once|TRBV2|TRBD1|TRBJ1-2
CASRATGGLTYGYTF
TGTGCCAGCAGGGCAACAGGGGGACTTACCTATGGCTACACCTTC
>-|TRBV30|-|TRBJ1-3
CAWSVHRGPRSGNTIYF
TGTGCCTGGAGTGTACATCGGGGGCCACGCTCTGGAAACACCATATATTTT
>-|TRBV10-3|-|TRBJ2-7
CAISESNMWGSSYEQYF
TGTGCCATCAGTGAGTCGAATATGTGGGGGAGCTCCTACGAGCAGTACTTC
>-|TRBV5-1|-|TRBJ1-1
CASRRWTPENTEAFF
TGCGCCAGCAGACGATGGACTCCTGAGAACACTGAAGCTTTCTTT
>-|TRBV5-1|-|TRBJ1-1
CASSLGATGNTEAFF
TGCGCCAGCAGCTTGGGGGCCACAGGGAACACTGAAGCTTTCTTT
>-|TRBV2|-|TRBJ1-5
CASSEDGNQPQHF
TGTGCCAGCAGTGAGGATGGCAATCAGCCCCAGCATTTT
>-|TRBV25-1|-|TRBJ2-1
CASGTDVNQQFF
TGTGCCAGCGGTACAGACGTGAATCAGCAGTTCTTC
>-|TRBV6-1|-|TRBJ1-2
CASSEGGKGYTF
TGTGCCAGCAGTGAAGGGGGAAAGGGCTACACCTTC
>-|TRBV28|-|TRBJ1-5
CASSLSGPGAQPQHF
TGTGCCAGCAGTTTATCTGGGCCGGGGGCCCAGCCCCAGCATTTT
>-|TRBV5-6|-|TRBJ2-2
CASSLFRGGPNTGELFF
TGTGCCAGCAGCTTGTTCCGAGGAGGCCCGAACACCGGGGAGCTGTTTTTT
>-|TRBV7-8|TRBD1|TRBJ1-2
CASSPSSTGNYGYTF
TGTGCCAGCAGCCCTTCGTCGACAGGGAACTATGGCTACACCTTC
>-|TRBV28|TRBD2|TRBJ2-7
CASPPAPGAGSDGRASYEQYF
TGTGCCAGCCCGCCTGCCCCCGGAGCCGGTTCGGACGGGAGGGCCTCCTACGAGCAGTACTTC
>-|TRBV28|-|TRBJ2-7
CASSIPLREQYF
TGTGCCAGCAGTATCCCTTTGAGGGAGCAGTACTTC
>once|TRBV18|-|TRBJ2-6
CASSPKQGLLGANVLTF
TGTGCCAGCTCACCGAAACAGGGACTACTTGGGGCCAACGTCCTGACTTTC
>-|TRBV19|TRBD2|TRBJ2-1
CASSSRGLAGGNEQFF
TGTGCCAGTAGTTCAAGAGGACTAGCGGGGGGAAACGAGCAGTTCTTC